This T cell receptor (beta chain) was recorded in a study of blood T cell repertoires in COVID-19. The CDR3 loop spans 16 amino acids. Germline V gives CDR1 SQVTM, CDR2 ANQGSEA. V dropped 4 bases and J dropped 3; count of bases not matched to a gene: 11. Original handling: How many nucleated cells were present was estimated from reference gene primer amplification. Some clones are missing from TCRdb's copy, which holds only in-frame ones; the method was immunoSEQ multiplex PCR. Clone size and V and J calls were adopted from that table, with D and trimming inferred from the DNA. Among 90,000 to 100,000 clones listed, roughly 86% were seen once.

The specimen was peripheral blood. This receptor was obtained from a man aged 50-60 years with acute or convalescent COVID-19. The chain joins TRBV29-1 to TRBJ2-1; 8 bases line up with TRBD2. The CDR3 nucleotides are TGCAGCGTTGGGGGTAGCGGGGACGACTTCTACAATGAGCAGTTCTTC. It translates to CSVGGSGDDFYNEQFF.